Presented here are 6 T cell receptor beta chains from one specimen sequenced in a study of cytomegalovirus exposure and HLA in healthy donors. Primers: 60 Vbeta forward and 13 Jbeta reverse. Profiling relied on immunoSEQ multiplex PCR, and the TCRdb table lists in-frame clones only, not all of them. The sample has a few hundred thousand clones, about nine tenths seen once. The sequenced material came from PBMCs. The receptors were gathered from a girl aged 2-9 years in good health and CMV-seronegative.

This clone has a single count. The CDR3 sequence is CASMHRSSYEQYF. Written as DNA, the CDR3 is TGTGCCAGCATGCACAGGAGCTCCTACGAGCAGTACTTC. The gene calls are TRBV27 and TRBJ2-7; possible D gene TRBD1, 5 bases. From germline, CDR1 is MNHEY and CDR2 SMNVEV (reference sequence). Trimming pared 7 bases from V and 0 bases from J, leaving 10 bases between. The CDR3 length is 13 residues.

The chain is built from TRBV10-2 and TRBJ1-3, with D unclear. The CDR3 has 12 residues. Germline CDR1 and CDR2: WSHSY and SAAADI. V lost 3 bases and J 8 bases, leaving 8 bases between the germline ends. The CDR3 bases are TGCGCCAGCAGTGACCTAGGAGACACCATATATTTT. Its translation is CASSDLGDTIYF.

The chain joins TRBV2 to TRBJ2-3; 12 bases map to TRBD2. CDR1 is SNHLY, CDR2 FYNNEI, per germline. This CDR3 has 16 residues. V lost 6 bases and J lost 4; bases outside the gene matches: 8. CDR3: CASSLQTSGGSDTQYF. The CDR3 DNA sequence: TGTGCCAGCAGCTTACAGACTAGCGGGGGATCAGATACGCAGTATTTT.

The chain couples TRBV19 to TRBJ1-5; 10 bases match TRBD1. Germline V gene data show CDR1 as LNHDA and CDR2 as SQIVND (reference sequence). The CDR3 runs to 14 residues. J lost 7 bases, V lost 7 bases, and 7 bases had no gene match. CDR3 DNA: TGTGCCAGTACCGGACAGGGGGTAGACCAGCCCCAGCATTTT. This gives the protein CASTGQGVDQPQHF.

The genes are TRBV12-1 and TRBJ1-5. TRBV12-1 is given as a pseudogene. This CDR3 comprises 14 residues. CDR3 coding DNA: TGTGCCAGCAGCTTTCTGCGTTGCAATCAGCCCCAGCATTTT. This gives the protein CASSFLRCNQPQHF.

This clone was seen a handful of times. The chain combines TRBV5-6 with TRBJ1-2, with D possibly matching TRBD1 (6 bases). V lost 5 bases, J lost 3 bases, and 11 bases lay in between. The germline V gene encodes CDR1 SGHDT and CDR2 YYEEEE. The CDR3 consists of 13 residues. The CDR3 reads CASRIQGHYGYTF. CDR3 in DNA: TGTGCCAGCAGGATACAGGGTCACTATGGCTACACCTTC.